The 28 T cell receptor beta chains listed next were all sequenced from one sample in a study of cytomegalovirus exposure and HLA in healthy donors. Primers: 60 Vbeta forward and 13 Jbeta reverse. Data came from immunoSEQ multiplex PCR; TCRdb stores just in-frame clones and leaves some out. The table includes some 120,000 clones, around 78% detected once. Specimen: PBMCs. Receptor source: a man aged 40-49 years in good health and CMV-seronegative.

The chain employs TRBV6-6 and TRBJ2-3, with 7 bases aligning to TRBD2. CDR1 is MNHNY, CDR2 SVGAGI, per germline (reference sequence). This CDR3 spans 15 amino acids. Trimming cost V 5 bases and J 4 bases; bases outside gene matches: 9. The CDR3 coding sequence is TGTGCCAGCAGTCCGCGGGGGAGGGTGGCAGATACGCAGTATTTT. Its protein is CASSPRGRVADTQYF.

V usage is TRBV10-3 and J usage is TRBJ1-2; 8 bases match TRBD1. V lost 3 bases to trimming and J lost 4 bases; unmatched junction nucleotides: 1. The CDR3 consists of 13 residues. Germline V gives CDR1 ENHRY, CDR2 SYGVKD. CDR3 nucleotides: TGTGCCATCAGTGACGGACAGGGCTATGGCTACACCTTC. Encoded protein: CAISDGQGYGYTF.

This chain links TRBV7-2 with TRBJ1-1; D perhaps matches TRBD1 (6 bases). This CDR3 spans 13 amino acids. In germline, CDR1 is SGHTA, CDR2 FQGNSA. V was pared by 6 bases and J by 7 bases, with 15 bases between. Here the CDR3 reads CASSLRQDREAFF. CDR3 nucleotides: TGTGCCAGCAGTCTCAGACAGGACCGTGAAGCTTTCTTT.

The gene calls are TRBV28 and TRBJ2-1; 8 bases are shared with TRBD2. The trim removed 5 bases at V and 5 bases at J, leaving 8 bases unmatched. CDR1 and CDR2 (germline): MDHEN, SYDVKM. The CDR3 has 15 residues. CDR3 sequence (DNA): TGTGCCAGCAGTGTGACTAGCGCCTATGACAATGAGCAGTTCTTC. It is translated as CASSVTSAYDNEQFF.

The chain has TRBV5-1 and TRBJ2-3; D not certain. The V and J ends lost 3 bases and 1 base respectively, with 9 bases between them. The germline V gene has CDR1 SGHRS and CDR2 YFSETQ. This CDR3 is built from 14 residues. The CDR3 loop reads CASSSQTGTDTQYF. In DNA form, the CDR3 reads TGCGCCAGCAGCTCTCAAACAGGCACAGATACGCAGTATTTT.

The gene calls are TRBV9 and TRBJ2-3, with 7 bases aligning to TRBD1. Germline V gives CDR1 SGDLS, CDR2 YYNGEE. With 0 bases clipped from V and 7 bases from J, the junction kept 8 bases outside the gene matches. The CDR3 spans 15 residues. The CDR3 loop is CASSVGDSGIYTQYF. The CDR3 bases are TGTGCCAGCAGCGTAGGGGACAGTGGAATATATACGCAGTATTTT.

This clone has a handful of counts. This CDR3 is also generated by other DNA sequences in the sample. The V gene is TRBV25-1, the J gene TRBJ1-5; a weak D match, TRBD1 (6 bases). V was clipped by 6 bases and J by 7 bases, with 16 bases between them. Germline-derived CDR1 and CDR2 are MGHDK and SYGVNS. This CDR3 has 14 residues. CDR3 sequence (DNA): TGTGCCAGCAGCGAGGGGGGGCTGGGGCAGCCCCAGCATTTT. Translation: CASSEGGLGQPQHF.

This sequence joins TRBV10-3 and TRBJ2-5; 7 bases agree with TRBD1. The end of the DNA aligns better with TRBJ2-7, so the J call may be wrong. Looked up from germline, CDR1 is ENHRY and CDR2 is SYGVKD. There are 14 residues in the CDR3. In nucleotides, the CDR3 is TGTGCCAAGACAGGGAAGATAGGTCCGTACGAGCAGTACTTC. It specifies CAKTGKIGPYEQYF.

This clone was counted a few times. The chain carries TRBV14 and TRBJ2-1; 7 nucleotides agree with TRBD1. The CDR3 runs to 13 residues. Germline CDR1 SGHDN, CDR2 FVKESK. V was pared by 4 bases and J by 7 bases, with 4 bases of the junction left unmatched. This CDR3 is CASSPLDRNEQFF. In nucleotides, the CDR3 is TGTGCCAGCAGCCCCTTGGACAGGAATGAGCAGTTCTTC.

The chain employs TRBV10-3 and TRBJ2-7; 11 nucleotides match TRBD2. This CDR3 has 18 residues. Germline V gene sequence: CDR1 ENHRY, CDR2 SYGVKD. Germline trimming cut 6 bases from V and 0 bases from J; bases unmatched to any gene: 13. CDR3 in DNA: TGTGCCATCAGCGAATCACCGGGACTAGCGGCCAACTCCTACGAGCAGTACTTC. It translates to CAISESPGLAANSYEQYF.

As to this clone: The same CDR3 also results from other DNA sequences found in this sample. The chain links TRBV5-6 to TRBJ1-4; the D is unclear. CDR1 is SGHDT and CDR2 is YYEEEE in the germline V gene. The germline V and J ends were trimmed by 6 bases and 8 bases, with 14 bases remaining between them. The CDR3 spans 13 residues. The CDR3 sequence: CASTRRAGEKLFF. In DNA form, the CDR3 reads TGTGCCAGCACCCGGAGGGCTGGGGAAAAACTGTTTTTT.

The chain employs TRBV5-6 and TRBJ1-1; D unresolved. Germline CDR1 is SGHDT and CDR2 is YYEEEE. V was trimmed by 4 bases and J by 2 bases, leaving 12 bases between them. The CDR3 consists of 14 residues. The CDR3 reads CASSPPRGNTEAFF. CDR3 nucleotides: TGTGCCAGCAGCCCGCCCCGGGGTAACACTGAAGCTTTCTTT.

The chain recombines TRBV6-5 with TRBJ2-2; 9 nucleotides match TRBD2. CDR1 is MNHEY and CDR2 is SVGAGI in the germline V gene. The CDR3 has 15 residues. The V gene end was trimmed by 4 bases and the J gene end by 5 bases; junction bases not matched to a gene: 5. Here the CDR3 reads CASSSSGVGTGELFF. CDR3 sequence (DNA): TGTGCCAGCAGTTCTAGCGGGGTCGGGACCGGGGAGCTGTTTTTT.

This chain links TRBV6-6 with TRBJ2-7; D unresolved. Germline lookup yields CDR1 MNHNY and CDR2 SVGAGI (reference sequence). With 0 bases removed from V and 2 bases from J, the gap between germline ends came to 11 bases. This CDR3 is 15 amino acids long. In DNA, the CDR3 is TGTGCCAGCAGTTACTCGACCCGGGTCACCTACGAGCAGTACTTC. Encoded protein: CASSYSTRVTYEQYF.

CDR3 protein: CASSSVAGGAFF. The CDR3 DNA reads TGTGCCAGCAGCTCCGTGGCAGGGGGAGCTTTCTTT. The chain recombines TRBV2 with TRBJ1-1; 7 nucleotides match TRBD1. Trimming cost V 6 bases and J 10 bases; bases outside gene matches: 8. CDR1 and CDR2 from the germline V gene are SNHLY and FYNNEI. The CDR3 runs to 12 residues.

Note on this clone: Sequence at one end of the junction differs from germline and may be a read error. The identical CDR3 is also encoded by other nucleotide sequences in the sample. The chain couples TRBV4-1 to TRBJ1-2; no firm D call. This CDR3 contains 20 residues. The germline V gene encodes CDR1 MGHRA and CDR2 YSYEKL. CDR3 in amino acids: CASSQDLDIPAQSQNYGYTF. The DNA for the CDR3 is TGCGCCAGTAGCCAAGATCTCGACATTCCGGCGCAGTCTCAAAACTATGGCTACACCTTC.

The chain joins TRBV7-2 to TRBJ1-1; TRBD1 matches 9 bases. Germline CDR1 is SGHTA and CDR2 is FQGNSA. After removal of 5 bases from V and 0 bases from J, the junction contained 4 bases not matched to a gene. The CDR3 has 15 residues. CDR3 residues: CASSTGGPMNTEAFF. CDR3 DNA sequence: TGTGCCAGCAGCACAGGGGGCCCTATGAACACTGAAGCTTTCTTT.

V is TRBV6-6 and J is TRBJ1-2, with 9 nucleotides matching TRBD1. Germline CDR1 MNHNY, CDR2 SVGAGI (reference sequence). V lost 6 bases, J lost 7 bases, and 6 bases stayed unmatched. The length of the CDR3 is 13 residues. CDR3 DNA sequence: TGTGCCAGCAGCACCGGGACAGGGCTTGGCTACACCTTC. Protein sequence: CASSTGTGLGYTF.

The chain links TRBV4-1 to TRBJ1-3, with a tentative D call TRBD1 (5 bases). This CDR3 is built from 16 residues. V was shortened by 8 bases and J by 0 bases, with 17 bases between the two germline ends. Per germline, CDR1 MGHRA and CDR2 YSYEKL. CDR3 amino acids: CASGRDSDFSGNTIYF. DNA of the CDR3: TGCGCCAGCGGCCGGGACTCAGATTTCTCTGGAAACACCATATATTTT.

J is TRBJ2-7 and V is TRBV11-3; D possibly corresponds to TRBD2 (6 bases). This CDR3 contains 16 residues. V was cut by 3 bases and J by 3 bases, with 18 bases left in between. CDR1 and CDR2 from the germline V gene are SGHNT and YENEEA. CDR3 bases: TGTGCCAGCAGCTTTTGGCGGGGCAGGTCAAGCTACGAGCAGTACTTC. It encodes CASSFWRGRSSYEQYF. Looking up the rest from reference TRBV11-3 and TRBJ2-7 gives the full variable domain: EAGVVQSPRYKIIEKKQPVAFWCNPISGHNTLYWYLQNLGQGPELLIRYENEEAVDDSQLPKDRFSAERLKGVDSTLKIQPAELGDSAVYLCASSFWRGRSSYEQYFGPGTRLTVT.

This sequence joins TRBV25-1 and TRBJ2-1; D perhaps matches TRBD2 (5 bases). The CDR3 length is 14 residues. Per the germline V gene, CDR1 is MGHDK and CDR2 is SYGVNS. The V and J ends lost 5 bases and 3 bases respectively, with 11 bases between them. The CDR3, as DNA: TGTGCCAGCAGTCCCCCTGGAGGCTACAATGAGCAGTTCTTC. This translates into CASSPPGGYNEQFF.

The chain joins TRBV9 to TRBJ1-1; the match to TRBD1 covers 9 bases. In germline, CDR1 is SGDLS, CDR2 YYNGEE. The CDR3 runs to 16 residues. V lost 4 bases and J lost 0; bases outside the gene matches: 7. The CDR3 region is CASSPFGTGLNTEAFF. The DNA of the CDR3 is TGTGCCAGCAGCCCGTTCGGGACAGGGTTGAACACTGAAGCTTTCTTT.

The chain has TRBV6-4 and TRBJ2-1, with TRBD1 matching over 9 bases. This CDR3 region has 15 residues. CDR1 and CDR2 (germline): MRHNA, SNTAGT. The trim removed 0 bases at V and 8 bases at J, leaving 5 bases unmatched. DNA for the CDR3: TGTGCCAGCAGTGACTCGGGACAGGGTAGCCATGAGCAGTTCTTC. This sequence encodes CASSDSGQGSHEQFF.

The chain links TRBV21-1 to TRBJ1-6; the D call TRBD1 from the table was never checked on the DNA. TRBV21-1 is a pseudogene locus. The CDR3 covers 16 residues. The chain's CDR3 is CASWDRQRPNNSPLHF. As DNA, the CDR3 is TGTGCCAGCTGGGATAGACAGAGACCCAATAATTCACCCCTCCACTTT.

This clone was found once. The chain links TRBV11-2 to TRBJ1-6; 9 bases fit TRBD1. This CDR3 has 13 residues. Germline CDR1 reads SGHAT; CDR2 reads FQNNGV. J lost 11 bases, V lost 4 bases, and 3 bases had no gene match. This CDR3 is CASSSDRGAPLHF. CDR3 sequence (DNA): TGTGCCAGCAGCTCCGACAGGGGGGCACCCCTCCACTTT.

J is TRBJ2-5 and V is TRBV6-1; 10 bases fit TRBD1. V gave up 6 bases and J gave up 5 bases; unmatched junction bases: 6. The CDR3 length is 14 residues. In germline, CDR1 is MNHNS, CDR2 SASEGT. The CDR3 coding sequence is TGTGCCAGCAGGGAGGGACAGGGGAGGGAGACCCAGTACTTC. It is translated as CASREGQGRETQYF.

This clone was detected once. The chain uses TRBV7-9 and TRBJ2-7; TRBD2 agrees at 14 bases. The germline V gene has CDR1 SEHNR and CDR2 FQNEAQ (reference sequence). CDR3 length: 19 amino acids. The J segment lost 4 bases and the V segment lost 4 bases, leaving 15 bases of the junction unmatched. CDR3 in DNA: TGTGCCAGCAGCTCGAAAGGGACTAGCGGGGGCTTGGGTAGATACGAGCAGTACTTC. This translates into CASSSKGTSGGLGRYEQYF.

This chain uses TRBV9 with TRBJ2-7; 9 nucleotides align to TRBD2. Germline CDR1 and CDR2: SGDLS and YYNGEE. CDR3 length equals 17 residues. The ends lost 3 bases at V and 5 bases at J; junction bases unmatched: 15. The CDR3 coding sequence is TGTGCCAGCAGCGCAGGGTTGAGCGGGGGGTTCTGGGACGAGCAGTACTTC. Encoded protein: CASSAGLSGGFWDEQYF.